The following is a T cell receptor beta chain sequence with its context. The use of a sample-barcoded 5' primer and a J-beta primer mix characterized a second PCR of roughly 7 to 12 cycles. Using its own MiXCR run on the 5' RACE reads, TCRdb lists one record per CDR3 protein. Among under 2,000,000 distinct CDR3 sequences listed, 40% to 55% were seen once. These data originate in a study of blood T cells in healthy people across ages. The CDR3 consists of 16 residues. CDR1 is MNHEY and CDR2 is SMNVEV in the germline V gene (reference sequence). After removal of 0 bases from V and 8 bases from J, the junction contained 9 bases not matched to a gene.

J is TRBJ2-5 and V is TRBV27; 10 nucleotides align to TRBD2. The sequence was obtained from a middle-aged woman in good health. Sequences were obtained from blood. In DNA, the CDR3 is TGTGCCAGCAGTTTATCCTCTCGGCTAGCGGGGGTTACCCAGTACTTC. Translating it yields CASSLSSRLAGVTQYF.